The rows below give T cell receptor beta chains drawn from one sample of a study of blood T cell repertoires in COVID-19. Produced via immunoSEQ multiplex PCR; TCRdb's table is partial and in-frame only. This sample carries about 440,000 clones, nearly 90% of them seen once, and the ten largest clones take approximately 2%. Sequences were obtained from PBMCs or T cells enriched from blood (not recorded which). The receptors derive from a woman younger than 35 with acute COVID-19. The CDR3 runs from the conserved cysteine through the conserved F or W. The D gene is left open where the match is weak. Clone size is shown for a subset of rows, as once, few, many or a class of expanded clone.

clone_size | j_call | v_call | cdr3_length | d_call | cdr3_aa | cdr3_nt
few | TRBJ2-3 | TRBV7-6 | 14 | . | CASSREGQLDTQYF | TGTGCCAGCAGCCGCGAGGGTCAGTTGGATACGCAGTATTTT
once | TRBJ1-1 | TRBV27 | 15 | . | CASSLWASSNTEAFF | TGTGCCAGCAGTTTATGGGCAAGCTCGAACACTGAAGCTTTCTTT
. | TRBJ2-7 | TRBV18 | 12 | . | CASSLTENEQYF | TGTGCCAGCTCACTGACAGAGAACGAGCAGTACTTC
. | TRBJ1-4 | TRBV4-1 | 17 | TRBD1 | CASSHPRSGTGEEKLFF | TGCGCCAGCAGCCACCCTCGATCGGGGACAGGGGAAGAAAAACTGTTTTTT
once | TRBJ2-3 | TRBV10-3 | 11 | . | CAINSGDTQYF | TGTGCCATCAACTCGGGAGATACGCAGTATTTT
. | TRBJ2-1 | TRBV15 | 17 | . | CATSNPNGAGGANEQFF | TGTGCCACCAGCAACCCAAATGGGGCAGGTGGAGCAAATGAGCAGTTCTTC
few | TRBJ1-3 | TRBV6-1 | 13 | . | CASSENGGDTIYF | TGTGCCAGCAGTGAAAACGGAGGGGACACCATATATTTT
. | TRBJ2-3 | TRBV30 | 15 | TRBD2 | CAWSVASGISSTQYF | TGTGCCTGGAGTGTCGCTAGCGGTATATCTAGTACGCAGTATTTT
. | TRBJ2-6 | TRBV7-2 | 17 | TRBD1 | CASSLRKGALGANVLTF | TGTGCCAGCAGCTTAAGGAAGGGGGCGCTTGGGGCCAACGTCCTGACTTTC
. | TRBJ1-2 | TRBV6-1 | 16 | TRBD1 | CASSGPGQGGNYGYTF | TGTGCCAGCAGTGGACCCGGACAGGGGGGGAACTATGGCTACACCTTC
. | TRBJ2-2 | TRBV5-1 | 15 | . | CASTLGQVATGELFF | TGCGCCAGCACCCTGGGGCAGGTGGCCACCGGGGAGCTGTTTTTT
. | TRBJ2-7 | TRBV3-1/TRBV3-2 | 12 | . | CASSQTGIEQYF | TGTGCCAGCAGTCAAACAGGGATCGAGCAGTACTTC
. | TRBJ2-1 | TRBV28 | 16 | . | CASSSKTGRPYNEQFF | TGTGCCAGCAGTTCTAAAACAGGGAGACCGTACAATGAGCAGTTCTTC
. | TRBJ1-1 | TRBV13 | 15 | TRBD1 | CASSLGRDRVAEAFF | TGTGCCAGCAGCTTAGGCCGCGACAGGGTCGCTGAAGCTTTCTTT
. | TRBJ2-7 | TRBV3-1/TRBV3-2 | 16 | . | CASSQEGGGGWGEQYF | TGTGCCAGCAGCCAAGAAGGAGGGGGCGGTTGGGGCGAGCAGTACTTC
. | TRBJ1-5 | TRBV30 | 13 | . | CAWSNNRNQPQHF | TGTGCCTGGAGCAACAACCGCAATCAGCCCCAGCATTTT
. | TRBJ1-6 | TRBV10-3 | 15 | TRBD1 | CAISESGTGNSPLHF | TGTGCCATCAGTGAGTCCGGGACAGGGAATTCACCCCTCCACTTT
. | TRBJ1-2 | TRBV19 | 15 | . | CASSIVGGKGDGYTF | TGTGCCAGTAGTATAGTGGGGGGGAAAGGCGATGGCTACACCTTC
. | TRBJ1-2 | TRBV19 | 19 | TRBD1 | CASSSPPGQGVKKDYGYTF | TGTGCCAGTAGTAGTCCACCGGGACAGGGGGTTAAGAAGGACTATGGCTACACCTTC
. | TRBJ2-7 | TRBV28 | 13 | TRBD1 | CASNPDRVSEQYF | TGTGCCAGCAACCCGGACAGGGTAAGCGAGCAGTACTTC
. | TRBJ1-5 | TRBV7-2 | 13 | . | CASSLTGNQPQHF | TGTGCCAGCAGCTTAACAGGCAATCAGCCCCAGCATTTT
. | TRBJ1-5 | TRBV5-8 | 13 | TRBD1 | CASSSQGAQPQHF | TGTGCCAGCAGCTCACAGGGGGCTCAGCCCCAGCATTTT
. | TRBJ1-6 | TRBV5-4 | 14 | . | CASSGGLNNSPLHF | TGTGCCAGCAGCGGCGGGCTGAATAATTCACCCCTCCACTTT
once | TRBJ1-2 | TRBV18 | 16 | . | CASSSLPGQLNYGYTF | TGTGCCAGCTCATCACTCCCCGGACAGCTAAACTATGGCTACACCTTC
. | TRBJ2-1 | TRBV9 | 15 | TRBD2 | CASSVLAGPDDEQFF | TGTGCCAGCAGCGTACTAGCGGGTCCGGACGATGAGCAGTTCTTC
few | TRBJ2-2 | TRBV30 | 14 | TRBD2 | CAWTRLARDGELFF | TGTGCCTGGACCAGACTAGCGCGGGACGGGGAGCTGTTTTTT
. | TRBJ1-4 | TRBV7-8 | 21 | . | CASSLARLGGSISATNEKLFF | TGTGCCAGCAGCTTAGCGCGGCTAGGAGGGTCCATAAGTGCAACTAATGAAAAACTGTTTTTT
. | TRBJ2-4 | TRBV21-1 | 15 | . | CASSKGGLSKNIQYF | TGTGCCAGCAGCAAAGGGGGACTATCCAAAAACATTCAGTACTTC
. | TRBJ2-1 | TRBV5-8 | 15 | . | CASSLEWTTYNEQFF | TGTGCCAGCAGCTTGGAGTGGACTACTTACAATGAGCAGTTCTTC